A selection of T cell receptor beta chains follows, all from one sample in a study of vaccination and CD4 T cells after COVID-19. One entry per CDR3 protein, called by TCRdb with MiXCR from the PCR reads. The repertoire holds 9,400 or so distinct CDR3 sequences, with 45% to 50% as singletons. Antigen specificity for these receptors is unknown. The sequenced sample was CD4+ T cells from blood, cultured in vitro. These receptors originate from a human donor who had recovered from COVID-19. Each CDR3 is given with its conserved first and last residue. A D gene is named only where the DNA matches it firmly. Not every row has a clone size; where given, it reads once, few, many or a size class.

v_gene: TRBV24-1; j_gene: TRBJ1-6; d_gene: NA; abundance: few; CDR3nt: TGTGCCACCAGTGATTCCTCGGATTCACCCCTCCACTTT; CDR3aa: CATSDSSDSPLHF
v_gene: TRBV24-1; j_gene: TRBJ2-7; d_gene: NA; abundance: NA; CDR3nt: TGTGCCACCAGTGATTCTGCAGGCTCCTACGAGCAGTACTTC; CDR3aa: CATSDSAGSYEQYF
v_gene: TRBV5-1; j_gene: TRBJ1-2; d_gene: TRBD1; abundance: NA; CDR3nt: TGCGCCAGCAGCCGAGGCGGGACAGAACATGGCTACACCTTC; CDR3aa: CASSRGGTEHGYTF
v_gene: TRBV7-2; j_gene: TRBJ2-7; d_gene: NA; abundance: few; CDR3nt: TGTGCCAGCAGCTTAGGGCTAGCCGCCGAGCAGTACTTC; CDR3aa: CASSLGLAAEQYF
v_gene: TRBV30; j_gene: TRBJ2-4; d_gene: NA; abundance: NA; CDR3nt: TGTGCCTGTCAAACTGGAAACATTCAGTACTTC; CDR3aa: CACQTGNIQYF
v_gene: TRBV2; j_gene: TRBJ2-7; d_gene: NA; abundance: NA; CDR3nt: TGTGCCAGCAGTGTCGGCGGACGTAACTACGAGCAGTACTTC; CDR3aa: CASSVGGRNYEQYF
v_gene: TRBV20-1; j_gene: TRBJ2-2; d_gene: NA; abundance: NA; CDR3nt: TGCAGTGCTCCCGCCATGGGACAGAACACCGGGGAGCTGTTTTTT; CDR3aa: CSAPAMGQNTGELFF
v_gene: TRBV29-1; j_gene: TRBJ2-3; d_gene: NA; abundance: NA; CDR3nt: TGCAGCGTTGTGGGGGGGGCCACAGATACGCAGTATTTT; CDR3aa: CSVVGGATDTQYF
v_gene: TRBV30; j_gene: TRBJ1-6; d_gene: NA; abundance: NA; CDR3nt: TGTGCCTGGAGTCCGGACGGGGGGGCGGCTTCACCCCTCCACTTT; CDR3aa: CAWSPDGGAASPLHF
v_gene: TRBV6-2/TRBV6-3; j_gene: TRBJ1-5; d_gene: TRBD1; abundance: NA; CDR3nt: TGTGCCAGCAGCCGAATTTCAGGGGGCCTTGGTCAGCCCCAGCATTTT; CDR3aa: CASSRISGGLGQPQHF
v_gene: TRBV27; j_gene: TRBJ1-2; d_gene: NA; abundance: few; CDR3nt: TGTGCCAGCAGTTTGGGCAGGGGAGGTGAAGGCTACACCTTC; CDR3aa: CASSLGRGGEGYTF
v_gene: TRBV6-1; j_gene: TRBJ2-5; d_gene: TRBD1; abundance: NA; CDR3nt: TGTGCCAGCAGTCACCGACCGGGACAGGGTCGAGAGACCCAGTACTTC; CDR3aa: CASSHRPGQGRETQYF
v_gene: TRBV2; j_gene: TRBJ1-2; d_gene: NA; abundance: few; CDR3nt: TGTGCCAGCATGGGCCGGATGAACAGTGGCTACACCTTC; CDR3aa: CASMGRMNSGYTF
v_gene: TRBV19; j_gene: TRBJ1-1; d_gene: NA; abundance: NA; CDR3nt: TGTGCCAGTTCTAATTCTGAAGCTTTCTTT; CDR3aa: CASSNSEAFF
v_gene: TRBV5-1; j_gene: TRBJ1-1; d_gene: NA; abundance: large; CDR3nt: TGCGCCAGCAGCTCGGATCTACAGGGGAACACTGAAGCTTTCTTT; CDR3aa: CASSSDLQGNTEAFF
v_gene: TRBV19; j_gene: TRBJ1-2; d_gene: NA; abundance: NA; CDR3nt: TGTGCCAGTAGTATAGACCCGCGTGCGTACTATGGCTACACCTTC; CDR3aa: CASSIDPRAYYGYTF
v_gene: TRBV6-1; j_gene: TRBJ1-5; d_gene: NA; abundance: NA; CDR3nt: TGTGCCAGCAGCTCAAGCTCAGGGGATCAGCCCCAGCATTTT; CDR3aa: CASSSSSGDQPQHF
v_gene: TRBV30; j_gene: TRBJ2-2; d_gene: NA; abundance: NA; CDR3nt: TGTGCCTGGAGGGTCCGAGGGGAAGGGTGGTCCGGGGAGCTGTTTTTT; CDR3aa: CAWRVRGEGWSGELFF